This T cell receptor (beta chain) is drawn from a study of blood T cell repertoires in COVID-19 (TCRdb year 2020). With respect to the entire study: Samples covering the acute and convalescent phases of COVID-19 were provided by collaborators in the United States, Italy and Spain. A de-identified subject ID, COVID-19 status, age in years and sex were almost always included in the sample metadata. Where available, HLA class I and class II types were obtained from metadata supplied by the sample provider rather than from assay-based typing. The material from the prospective study consisted of cDNA or gDNA derived from T cells, B-cell-depleted T cells, or PBMCs. The dataset comprised deeply sampled blood TCRbeta repertoires from subjects exposed to, actively infected with, or recovered from COVID-19. The repertoires were made available in a free public database intended to serve as a resource for research on the immune response to SARS-CoV-2. The samples were drawn from the first 160 participants of the ongoing ImmuneRACE study and from 1,254 subjects provided by 6 global collaborators. Paper-wide results and their limitations: The quantity of clinical and demographic metadata differed by source and by participant and was supplied without curation.

The immunoSEQ Assay, a bias-controlled multiplex PCR, was used to amplify TCRbeta CDR3 regions from genomic DNA. The paper's processing steps were these. The number of nucleated cells in each sample was estimated from the amplification of reference gene primers within the assay. To quantify the absolute abundance of each unique TCRbeta CDR3 rearrangement, sequence reads were collapsed and filtered. For each sample, productive Simpson clonality was calculated as the square root of Simpson's diversity index over productive rearrangements. Drawn from immuneACCESS, this table holds only the in-frame rearrangements with V and J called that TCRdb kept. Clones are partly lost; checked studies trace under half to an unresolved V gene and leave the rest unexplained. V and J calls and clone size come straight from that table; D and trimming were deduced from the DNA. For this sample there are roughly 200,000 clones; approximately 84% appear just once. The top ten clones comprise 4.5% to 7.5% of the sample.

Per the germline V gene (reference sequence), LGHDT is the CDR1 and YNNKEL is the CDR2. The CDR3 covers 15 residues, taking in both the cysteine and the phenylalanine. The sequence is cut down to CDR3 DNA, 45 bases in frame from base 1. Between the V and J ends, shortened by 6 bases and 4 bases respectively, the junction contains 15 bases. The collaborating institutions used their own protocols to collect whole blood in K2EDTA tubes. For TCRbeta analysis, collaborators shipped samples as frozen whole blood, isolated PBMCs, or DNA extracted from either of those sample types. Concerning this clone: No antigen is known for it. There are no base qualities to consult, and no much larger clone falls within one base.

The V and J genes are TRBV3-1 (or the pseudogene TRBV3-2) and TRBJ1-4, with a weak D call of TRBD1 (6 bases match). The sequenced sample was peripheral blood. The sequence derives from a man of 80 years or more with acute or convalescent COVID-19. The DNA reads TGTGCCAGCAGTCCCTTTCAGGGGCGTAATGAAAAACTGTTTTTT. Its protein is CASSPFQGRNEKLFF.